Listed here are 20 T cell receptor beta chains from one sample, sequenced in a study of shared clonotypes between healthy human individuals. The method was immunoSEQ multiplex PCR; TCRdb's version includes in-frame clones alone and lacks a portion of them. The sample records over 1.5 million clones, 95% to 99% being singletons. Sequencing was carried out using naive CD4+ T cells sorted from blood. Indicated subset: CD45RA+ positively selected. The receptors come from a man aged 30-40 years in good health.

The CDR3 reads CASSVFHDKSGELFF. The CDR3 DNA follows: TGTGCCAGCAGTGTATTCCACGACAAGTCCGGGGAGCTGTTTTTT. The genes are TRBV6-4 and TRBJ2-2; D unresolved. The CDR3 runs 15 residues. Trimming removed 4 bases at V and 6 bases at J, with 15 bases between. Germline-derived CDR1 and CDR2 are MRHNA and SNTAGT.

The V call is TRBV28, the J call TRBJ1-5; tentative D call: TRBD1 (5 bases). The V end lost 5 bases, the J end lost 8 bases, and 16 bases lay between the germline ends. This CDR3 has 14 amino acids. Germline V gene lookup returns CDR1 MDHEN and CDR2 SYDVKM. Here the CDR3 DNA reads TGTGCCAGCAGTCCTCTAGGGGCCGAGGAGCCCCAGCATTTT. This gives the protein CASSPLGAEEPQHF.

The chain couples TRBV14 to TRBJ2-5; TRBD1 agrees at 7 bases. The trim removed 3 bases at V and 5 bases at J, leaving 9 bases unmatched. This CDR3 spans 15 amino acids. The germline CDR1 and CDR2 sequences are SGHDN and FVKESK. The CDR3 spells CASSQIQGLTETQYF. Written as DNA, the CDR3 is TGTGCCAGCAGCCAGATACAGGGGCTCACGGAGACCCAGTACTTC. Full variable domain (remainder filled in from reference TRBV14 and TRBJ2-5): EAGVTQFPSHSVIEKGQTVTLRCDPISGHDNLYWYRRVMGKEIKFLLHFVKESKQDESGMPNNRFLAERTGGTYSTLKVQPAELEDSGVYFCASSQIQGLTETQYFGPGTRLLVL.

This clone was picked up one time. V and J are TRBV6-1 and TRBJ2-3; 11 nucleotides agree with TRBD1. This CDR3 is built from 18 residues. The trim removed 4 bases at V and 0 bases at J, leaving 9 bases unmatched. Germline V gives CDR1 MNHNS, CDR2 SASEGT. CDR3 DNA sequence: TGTGCCAGCAGTGTGCGGACAGGGGGCGAGGTCAGCACAGATACGCAGTATTTT. This translates into CASSVRTGGEVSTDTQYF.

The chain has TRBV19 and TRBJ1-1; 8 nucleotides agree with TRBD1. After removal of 6 bases from V and 3 bases from J, the junction contained 12 bases not matched to a gene. CDR3 size: 16 residues. CDR1 is LNHDA, CDR2 SQIVND, per germline (reference sequence). The CDR3: CASRNLGGDRHTEAFF. For the CDR3, the DNA is TGTGCCAGTAGAAACCTTGGGGGGGACAGGCACACTGAAGCTTTCTTT. The full variable domain, with the rest looked up from reference TRBV19 and TRBJ1-1, is DGGITQSPKYLFRKEGQNVTLSCEQNLNHDAMYWYRQDPGQGLRLIYYSQIVNDFQKGDIAEGYSVSREKKESFPLTVTSAQKNPTAFYLCASRNLGGDRHTEAFFGQGTRLTVV.

This chain links TRBV9 with TRBJ2-1; the D gene is possibly TRBD2 (6 bases). Trimming pared 4 bases from V and 2 bases from J, leaving 19 bases between. This CDR3 has 17 amino acids. The germline V gene has CDR1 SGDLS and CDR2 YYNGEE. CDR3 protein: CASSPQHLSGTYNEQFF. The CDR3 DNA is TGTGCCAGCAGCCCCCAACACCTTAGCGGCACCTACAATGAGCAGTTCTTC.

The gene calls are TRBV27 and TRBJ2-3; maybe TRBD1 (5 bases). Germline values: CDR1 MNHEY, CDR2 SMNVEV (reference sequence). Trimming took off 3 bases at V and 3 bases at J, with 13 bases between the two ends. The CDR3 runs to 15 residues. This CDR3 is CASSFSYRHTDTQYF. The CDR3 DNA reads TGTGCCAGCAGTTTTTCTTACAGGCATACAGATACGCAGTATTTT.

The chain employs TRBV7-9 and TRBJ2-3, with TRBD2 matching 10 bases. The V and J ends lost 5 bases and 6 bases, in that order; junction bases with no gene match: 11. This CDR3 comprises 16 residues. Germline CDR1 and CDR2: SEHNR and FQNEAQ (reference sequence). CDR3 nucleotide sequence: TGTGCCAGCAGCCCCCTAGCGGGAGCCTTAGGGGATACGCAGTATTTT. Its translation: CASSPLAGALGDTQYF.

This chain joins TRBV2 and TRBJ2-5, with no clear D. V was clipped by 2 bases and J by 0 bases, with 7 bases between them. Germline V gene sequence: CDR1 SNHLY, CDR2 FYNNEI. The CDR3 has 14 residues. The CDR3 nucleotides are TGTGCCAGCAGTGAAAGGAAGCACCAAGAGACCCAGTACTTC. This encodes CASSERKHQETQYF.

This chain links TRBV4-3 with TRBJ2-1; 9 bases agree with TRBD2. This CDR3 spans 18 amino acids. V was clipped by 3 bases and J by 3 bases; unmatched bases: 12. Germline CDR1 reads LGHNA; CDR2 reads YSLEER. In DNA form, the CDR3 reads TGCGCCAGCAGCCAGAGGCCTGCAAGCGGGAGGCTCTACAATGAGCAGTTCTTC. It codes for CASSQRPASGRLYNEQFF.

This clone has only one observation. The V and J genes are TRBV11-2 and TRBJ2-2; D not resolved. The V end was cut by 6 bases, the J end by 6 bases, with 11 bases between. Germline CDR1 reads SGHAT; CDR2 reads FQNNGV. The CDR3 runs 13 residues. The CDR3 nucleotides are TGTGCCAGCAGGTGGTTTGGTTCCGGGGAGCTGTTTTTT. This gives the protein CASRWFGSGELFF.

V is TRBV18 and J is TRBJ2-4, with 7 bases matching TRBD1. Trimming removed 4 bases from V and 5 bases from J; junction bases left unmatched: 8. The germline CDR1 and CDR2 sequences are KGHSH and LQKENI. The CDR3 totals 15 residues. Here the CDR3 reads CASSLGQPFENIQYF. CDR3 DNA sequence: TGTGCCAGCTCACTGGGACAGCCATTCGAAAACATTCAGTACTTC.

The rearrangement uses TRBV5-1 and TRBJ2-3; either TRBD1 or TRBD2 may fit D (5 bases each). This CDR3 has 17 amino acids. Germline CDR1 SGHRS, CDR2 YFSETQ. V lost 2 bases and J lost 2, with 18 bases in between. As DNA, the CDR3 is TGCGCCAGCAGCTTCACGGGGCCCGCGCAAAACACAGATACGCAGTATTTT. This codes for CASSFTGPAQNTDTQYF.

The chain combines TRBV30 with TRBJ1-5, with no clear D. The CDR3 extends over 13 amino acids. Trimming took off 3 bases at V and 7 bases at J, with 13 bases between the two ends. Germline V lookup: CDR1 GTSNPN, CDR2 SVGIG (reference sequence). DNA of the CDR3: TGTGCCTGGAGGGGAAGGGCACACCAGCCCCAGCATTTT. Translated: CAWRGRAHQPQHF. The complete variable domain, with remaining parts taken from reference TRBV30 and TRBJ1-5, reads SQTIHQWPATLVQPVGSPLSLECTVEGTSNPNLYWYRQAAGRGLQLLFYSVGIGQISSEVPQNLSASRPQDRQFILSSKKLLLSDSGFYLCAWRGRAHQPQHFGDGTRLSIL.

The rearrangement links TRBV30 to TRBJ2-2; 11 bases are shared with TRBD2. There are 16 residues in the CDR3. Germline trimming cut 0 bases from V and 4 bases from J; bases unmatched to any gene: 4. Germline CDR1 and CDR2: GTSNPN and SVGIG (reference sequence). CDR3 sequence reads: CAWSVLGTSGTGELFF. CDR3 DNA sequence: TGTGCCTGGAGTGTACTTGGGACTAGCGGCACCGGGGAGCTGTTTTTT. Looking up the rest from reference TRBV30 and TRBJ2-2 gives the full variable domain: SQTIHQWPATLVQPVGSPLSLECTVEGTSNPNLYWYRQAAGRGLQLLFYSVGIGQISSEVPQNLSASRPQDRQFILSSKKLLLSDSGFYLCAWSVLGTSGTGELFFGEGSRLTVL.

V and J are TRBV19 and TRBJ2-6, with unresolved D. From germline, CDR1 is LNHDA and CDR2 SQIVND (reference sequence). The CDR3 totals 18 residues. The V end lost 0 bases, the J end lost 0 bases, and 12 bases lay between the germline ends. DNA of the CDR3: TGTGCCAGTAGTATAGATGGGCTAGTCTACTCTGGGGCCAACGTCCTGACTTTC. It yields the protein CASSIDGLVYSGANVLTF.

The genes are TRBV29-1 and TRBJ1-1, with 7 bases lining up with TRBD1. Unmatched junction bases numbered 7, after V lost 4 bases and J lost 8 bases. The CDR3 has 12 amino acids. CDR1 and CDR2 (germline): SQVTM, ANQGSEA. In DNA, the CDR3 is TGCAGCGTTGTCAGGGGGACGGCGGAAGCTTTCTTT. It yields the protein CSVVRGTAEAFF.

This chain joins TRBV6-6 and TRBJ2-7; 12 bases fit TRBD1. Germline assignment: CDR1 MNHNY and CDR2 SVGAGI (reference sequence). The CDR3 covers 16 residues. The J segment lost 3 bases and the V segment lost 6 bases, leaving 9 bases of the junction unmatched. DNA of the CDR3: TGTGCCAGCAGCCAGAGCGGGACAGGGGGCCTCTACGAGCAGTACTTC. Translation: CASSQSGTGGLYEQYF.

The CDR3 bases are TGTGCCAGCACCGGGACTAGCGGAAGCACAGATACGCAGTATTTT. Amino acid sequence: CASTGTSGSTDTQYF. This chain joins TRBV19 and TRBJ2-3; 11 bases are shared with TRBD2. With 9 bases clipped from V and 0 bases from J, the junction kept 5 bases outside the gene matches. From germline, CDR1 is LNHDA and CDR2 SQIVND (reference sequence). The CDR3 is 15 residues long.

V is TRBV29-1 and J is TRBJ1-1; D ambiguous. The germline CDR1 and CDR2 sequences are SQVTM and ANQGSEA. The CDR3 is made up of 13 amino acids. Trimming stripped 1 base from V and 4 bases from J, with 10 bases between. The CDR3 region has the DNA TGCAGCGTTGAAGGGGTAATGGGCACTGAAGCTTTCTTT. Residues: CSVEGVMGTEAFF.